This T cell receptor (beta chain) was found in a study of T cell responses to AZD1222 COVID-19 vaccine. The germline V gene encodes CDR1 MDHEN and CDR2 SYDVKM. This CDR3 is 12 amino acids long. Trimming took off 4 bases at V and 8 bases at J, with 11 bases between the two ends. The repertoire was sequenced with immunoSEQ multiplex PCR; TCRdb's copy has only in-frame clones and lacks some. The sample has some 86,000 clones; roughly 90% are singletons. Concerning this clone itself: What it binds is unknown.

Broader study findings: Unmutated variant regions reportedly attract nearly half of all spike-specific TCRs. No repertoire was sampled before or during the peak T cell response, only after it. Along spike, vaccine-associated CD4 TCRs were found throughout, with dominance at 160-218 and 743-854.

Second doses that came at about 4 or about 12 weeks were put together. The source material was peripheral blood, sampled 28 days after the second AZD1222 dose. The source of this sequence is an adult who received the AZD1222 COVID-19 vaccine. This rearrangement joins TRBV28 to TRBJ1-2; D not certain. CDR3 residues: CASSSGSRGYTF. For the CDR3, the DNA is TGTGCCAGCAGTTCCGGATCGAGAGGCTACACCTTC.